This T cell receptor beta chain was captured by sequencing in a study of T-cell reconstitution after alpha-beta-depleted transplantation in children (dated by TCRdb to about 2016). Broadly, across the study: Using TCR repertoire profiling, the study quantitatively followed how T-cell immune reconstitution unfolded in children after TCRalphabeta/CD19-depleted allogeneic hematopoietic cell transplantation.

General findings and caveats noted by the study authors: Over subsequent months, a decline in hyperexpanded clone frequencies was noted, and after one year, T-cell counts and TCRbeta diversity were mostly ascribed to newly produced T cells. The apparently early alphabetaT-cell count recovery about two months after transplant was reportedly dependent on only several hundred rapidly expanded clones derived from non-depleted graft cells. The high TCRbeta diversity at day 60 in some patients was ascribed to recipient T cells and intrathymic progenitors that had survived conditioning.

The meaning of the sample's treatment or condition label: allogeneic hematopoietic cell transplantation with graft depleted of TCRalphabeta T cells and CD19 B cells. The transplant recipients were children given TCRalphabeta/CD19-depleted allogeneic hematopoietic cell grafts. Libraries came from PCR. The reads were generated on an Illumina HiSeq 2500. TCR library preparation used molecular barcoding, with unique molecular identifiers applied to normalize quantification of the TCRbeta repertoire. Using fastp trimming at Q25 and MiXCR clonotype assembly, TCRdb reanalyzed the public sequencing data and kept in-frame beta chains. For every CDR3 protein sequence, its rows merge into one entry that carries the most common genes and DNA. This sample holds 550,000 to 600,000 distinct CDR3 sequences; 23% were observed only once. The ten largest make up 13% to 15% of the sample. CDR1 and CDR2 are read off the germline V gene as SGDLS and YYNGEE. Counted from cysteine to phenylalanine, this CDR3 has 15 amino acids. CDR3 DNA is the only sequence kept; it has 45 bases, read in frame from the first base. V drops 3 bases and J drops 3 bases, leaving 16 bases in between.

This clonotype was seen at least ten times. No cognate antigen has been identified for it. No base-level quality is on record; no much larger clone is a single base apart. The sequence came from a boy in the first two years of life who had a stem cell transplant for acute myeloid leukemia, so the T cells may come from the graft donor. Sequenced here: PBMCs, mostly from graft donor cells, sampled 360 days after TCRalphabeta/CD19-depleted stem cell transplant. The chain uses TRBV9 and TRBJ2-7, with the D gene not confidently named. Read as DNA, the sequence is TGTGCCAGCAGCGCGGATTGGGGTGTTGGCTACGAGCAGTACTTC. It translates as CASSADWGVGYEQYF. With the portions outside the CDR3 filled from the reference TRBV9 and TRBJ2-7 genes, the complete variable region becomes DSGVTQTPKHLITATGQRVTLRCSPRSGDLSVYWYQQSLDQGLQFLIQYYNGEERAKGNILERFSAQQFPDLHSELNLSSLELGDSALYFCASSADWGVGYEQYFGPGTRLTVT.